Reported below is one TCR beta chain. The antigen is not known. Donors, without exception, were Caucasian adults residing in Nashville, Tennessee. The CDR3 has 13 amino acids. The germline V gene has CDR1 SGHRS and CDR2 YFSETQ. V lost 3 bases and J lost 3, with 10 bases in between. This entry comes from a study of shared clonotypes between healthy human individuals. Study-level results: Since donors were few, the genetic and exposure-history diversity represented was limited. Roughly 5% of naive CD4 clonotypes were shared across a few donors.

Per sorted-subset replicate PCR, input was approximately 180 ng DNA, representing around 28,000 T cell genomes. Sequencing was performed with immunoSEQ multiplex PCR; in TCRdb, only in-frame clones are kept and a portion is missing. The table records over 1.5 million clones, roughly 98% of them present only once. Sequenced input: naive CD4+ T cells sorted from blood. Subset meaning: CD45RA+ positively selected. The receptor was isolated from a man younger than 45 in good health. This chain uses TRBV5-1 with TRBJ2-7; the D gene is possibly TRBD1 (6 bases). The CDR3 reads CASSSDRVYEQYF. CDR3 bases: TGCGCCAGCAGCTCGGACAGAGTCTACGAGCAGTACTTC.